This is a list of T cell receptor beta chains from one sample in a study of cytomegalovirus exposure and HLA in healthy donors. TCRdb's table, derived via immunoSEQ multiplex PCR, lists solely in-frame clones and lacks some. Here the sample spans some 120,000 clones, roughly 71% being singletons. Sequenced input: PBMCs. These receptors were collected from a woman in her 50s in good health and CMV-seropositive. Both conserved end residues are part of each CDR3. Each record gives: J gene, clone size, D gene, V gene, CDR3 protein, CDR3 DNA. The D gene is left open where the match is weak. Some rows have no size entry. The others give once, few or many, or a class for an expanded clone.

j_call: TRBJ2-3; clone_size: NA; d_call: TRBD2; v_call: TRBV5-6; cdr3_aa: CASSLRTSGGVVDTQYF; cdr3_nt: TGTGCCAGCAGCTTGAGGACTAGCGGGGGGGTCGTGGATACGCAGTATTTT
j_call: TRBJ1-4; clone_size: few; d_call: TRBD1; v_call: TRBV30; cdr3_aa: CAYQDRANEKLFF; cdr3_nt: TGTGCCTACCAGGACAGGGCTAATGAAAAACTGTTTTTT
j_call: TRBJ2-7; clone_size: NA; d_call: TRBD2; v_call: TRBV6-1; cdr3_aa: CASSEAPAGGIYEQYF; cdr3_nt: TGTGCCAGCAGTGAAGCCCCAGCGGGGGGTATCTACGAGCAGTACTTC
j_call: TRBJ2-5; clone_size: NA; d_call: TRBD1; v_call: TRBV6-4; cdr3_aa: CASSDSTGGAETQYF; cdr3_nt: TGTGCCAGCAGTGACTCGACAGGGGGCGCCGAGACCCAGTACTTC
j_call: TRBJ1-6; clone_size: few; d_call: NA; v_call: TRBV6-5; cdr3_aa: CASGRERDNSPLHF; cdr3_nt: TGTGCCAGCGGCCGGGAGAGGGATAATTCACCCCTCCACTTT
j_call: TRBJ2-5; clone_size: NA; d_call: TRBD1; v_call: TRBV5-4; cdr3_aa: CASSLRGTGTTQYF; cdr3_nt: TGTGCCAGCAGCTTGAGGGGGACAGGGACGACCCAGTACTTC
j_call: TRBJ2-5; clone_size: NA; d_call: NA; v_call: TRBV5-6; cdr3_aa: CASSLAGSYKTQYF; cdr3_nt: TGTGCCAGCAGCTTGGCGGGTAGTTATAAGACCCAGTACTTC
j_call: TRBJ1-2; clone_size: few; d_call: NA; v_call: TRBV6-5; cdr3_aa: CASTQRGGQNYGYTF; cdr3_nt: TGTGCCAGCACCCAAAGAGGCGGGCAGAACTATGGCTACACCTTC
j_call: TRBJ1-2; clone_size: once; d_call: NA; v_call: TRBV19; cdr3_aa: CASSTVGGYDYGYTF; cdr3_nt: TGTGCCAGTAGTACGGTTGGAGGCTATGACTATGGCTACACCTTC
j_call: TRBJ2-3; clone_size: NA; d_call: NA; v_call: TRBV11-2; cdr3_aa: CASSSGVTAQITQYF; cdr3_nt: TGTGCCAGCAGCTCGGGGGTAACAGCACAGATAACGCAGTATTTT
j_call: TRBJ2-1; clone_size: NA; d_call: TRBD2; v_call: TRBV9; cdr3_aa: CASSVESGGLDNEQFF; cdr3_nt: TGTGCCAGCAGCGTAGAAAGCGGGGGCTTGGACAATGAGCAGTTCTTC
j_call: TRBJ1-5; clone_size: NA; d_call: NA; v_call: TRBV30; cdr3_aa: CAWSDRSYQPRHF; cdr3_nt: TGTGCCTGGAGCGACAGATCCTATCAGCCCCGGCATTTT
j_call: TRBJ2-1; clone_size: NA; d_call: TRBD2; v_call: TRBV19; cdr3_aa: CASRGGGGNEQFF; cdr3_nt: TGTGCCAGTAGGGGCGGCGGGGGGAATGAGCAGTTCTTC
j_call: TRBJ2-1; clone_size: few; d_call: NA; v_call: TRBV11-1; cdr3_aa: CASSLADRGSDEQFF; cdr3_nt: TGTGCCAGCAGCTTAGCGGACAGAGGGTCGGATGAGCAGTTCTTC
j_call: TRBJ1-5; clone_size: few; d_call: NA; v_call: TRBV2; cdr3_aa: CASSGPYSNQPQHF; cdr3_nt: TGTGCCAGCAGTGGGCCGTATAGCAATCAGCCCCAGCATTTT
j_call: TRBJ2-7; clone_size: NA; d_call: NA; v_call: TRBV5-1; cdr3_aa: CASSFGREEYF; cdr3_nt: TGCGCCAGCAGCTTCGGCAGAGAGGAGTACTTC
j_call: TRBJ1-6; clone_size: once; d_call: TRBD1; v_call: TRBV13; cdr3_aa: CASSPGQDNGSPLHF; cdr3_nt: TGTGCCAGCAGCCCCGGACAGGACAACGGGTCACCCCTCCACTTT
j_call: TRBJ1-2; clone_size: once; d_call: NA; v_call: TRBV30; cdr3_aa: CAWTTGDYGYTF; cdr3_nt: TGTGCCTGGACCACCGGAGACTATGGCTACACCTTC
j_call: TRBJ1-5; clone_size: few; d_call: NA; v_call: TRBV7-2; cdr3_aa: CASSGQGEQPQHF; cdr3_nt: TGTGCCAGCAGTGGGCAGGGTGAACAGCCCCAGCATTTT
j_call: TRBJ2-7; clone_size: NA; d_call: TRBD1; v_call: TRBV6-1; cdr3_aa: CASKGQGFYEQYF; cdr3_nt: TGTGCCAGCAAGGGACAGGGGTTCTACGAGCAGTACTTC
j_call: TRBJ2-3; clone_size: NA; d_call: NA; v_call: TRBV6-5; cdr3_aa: CASSYTGSDTQYF; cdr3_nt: TGTGCCAGCAGTTATACCGGTTCAGATACGCAGTATTTT
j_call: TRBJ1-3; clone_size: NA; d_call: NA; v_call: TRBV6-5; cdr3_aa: CASSDSRYRNTIYF; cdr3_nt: TGTGCCAGCAGCGACAGTAGATACCGAAACACCATATATTTT
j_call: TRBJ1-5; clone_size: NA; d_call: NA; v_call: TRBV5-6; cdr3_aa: CASSLGSANQPQHF; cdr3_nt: TGTGCCAGCAGCTTGGGTTCTGCGAATCAGCCCCAGCATTTT
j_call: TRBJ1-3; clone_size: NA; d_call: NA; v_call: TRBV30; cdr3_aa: CAWSVQVTGGGNTIYF; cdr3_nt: TGTGCCTGGAGCGTACAGGTAACGGGAGGAGGAAACACCATATATTTT
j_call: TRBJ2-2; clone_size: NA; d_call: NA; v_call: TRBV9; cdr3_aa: CASSTRLANPTGELFF; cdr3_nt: TGTGCCAGCAGCACCAGACTGGCTAACCCGACGGGGGAGCTGTTTTTT
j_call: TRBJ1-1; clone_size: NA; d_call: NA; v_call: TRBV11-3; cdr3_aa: CASSLERNTEAFF; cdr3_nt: TGTGCCAGCAGCTTAGAGCGGAACACTGAAGCTTTCTTT
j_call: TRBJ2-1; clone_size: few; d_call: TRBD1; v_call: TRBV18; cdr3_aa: CASSRRQGQDEQFF; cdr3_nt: TGTGCCAGCTCACGGCGACAGGGTCAGGATGAGCAGTTCTTC
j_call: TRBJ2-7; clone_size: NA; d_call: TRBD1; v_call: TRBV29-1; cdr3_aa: CSVASGQVEQYF; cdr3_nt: TGCAGCGTCGCGTCCGGACAGGTCGAGCAGTACTTC
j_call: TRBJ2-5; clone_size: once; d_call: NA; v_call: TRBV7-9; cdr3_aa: CASSLVGRVETQYF; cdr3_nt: TGTGCCAGCAGCTTAGTTGGCAGGGTAGAGACCCAGTACTTC
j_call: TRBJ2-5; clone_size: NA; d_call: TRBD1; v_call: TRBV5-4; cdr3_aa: CASNLQGSSVETQYF; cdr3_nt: TGTGCCAGTAACCTACAGGGGTCGAGTGTGGAGACCCAGTACTTC
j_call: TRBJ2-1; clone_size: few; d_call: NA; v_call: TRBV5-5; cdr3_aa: CASSYSGGNRAKFF; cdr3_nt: TGTGCCAGCAGCTACTCGGGGGGAAACAGGGCGAAGTTCTTC
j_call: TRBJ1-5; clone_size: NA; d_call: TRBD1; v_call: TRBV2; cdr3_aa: CASSRQGSNQPQHF; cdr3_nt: TGTGCCAGCAGTAGACAGGGTAGCAATCAGCCCCAGCATTTT
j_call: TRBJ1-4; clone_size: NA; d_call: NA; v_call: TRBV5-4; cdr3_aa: CASSAGTEPTNEKLFF; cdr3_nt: TGTGCCAGCAGCGCGGGGACGGAACCAACTAATGAAAAACTGTTTTTT
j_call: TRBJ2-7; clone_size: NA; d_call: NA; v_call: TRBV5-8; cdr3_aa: CASSPGAGAYEQYF; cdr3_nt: TGTGCCAGCAGCCCGGGGGCGGGGGCTTACGAGCAGTACTTC
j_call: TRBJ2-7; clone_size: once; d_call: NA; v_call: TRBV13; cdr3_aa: CASSAIPYEQYF; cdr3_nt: TGTGCCAGCAGCGCGATTCCCTACGAGCAGTACTTC
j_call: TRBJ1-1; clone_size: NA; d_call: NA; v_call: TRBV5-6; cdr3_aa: CASSPLRPGLDTEAFF; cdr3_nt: TGTGCCAGCAGCCCCCTCCGGCCAGGGTTGGACACTGAAGCTTTCTTT
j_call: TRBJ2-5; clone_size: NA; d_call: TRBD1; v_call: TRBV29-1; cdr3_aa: CSTGEETQYF; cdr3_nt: TGCAGTACAGGGGAAGAGACCCAGTACTTC
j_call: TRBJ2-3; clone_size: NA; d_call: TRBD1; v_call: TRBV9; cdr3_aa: CASSPGTGPTDTQYF; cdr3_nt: TGTGCCAGCAGCCCGGGGACAGGACCCACAGATACGCAGTATTTT
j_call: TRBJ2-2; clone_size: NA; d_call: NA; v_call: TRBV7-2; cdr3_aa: CASSLGGGGANTGELFF; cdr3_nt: TGTGCCAGCAGCTTAGGTGGGGGGGGCGCAAACACCGGGGAGCTGTTTTTT
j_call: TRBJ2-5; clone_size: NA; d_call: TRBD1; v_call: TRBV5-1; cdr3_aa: CASSGQVGTGGTQYF; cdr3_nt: TGCGCCAGCAGCGGGCAGGTGGGGACAGGCGGGACCCAGTACTTC
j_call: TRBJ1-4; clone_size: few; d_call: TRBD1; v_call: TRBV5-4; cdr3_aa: CASSLATDRANEKLFF; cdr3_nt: TGTGCCAGCAGCTTGGCAACGGACAGGGCGAATGAAAAACTGTTTTTT
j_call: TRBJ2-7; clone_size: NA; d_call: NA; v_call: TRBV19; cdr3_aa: CASKRDNGGEQYF; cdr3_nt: TGTGCCAGCAAAAGGGACAATGGTGGGGAGCAGTACTTC
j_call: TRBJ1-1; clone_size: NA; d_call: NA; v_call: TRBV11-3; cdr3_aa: CASSLVRGSTEAFF; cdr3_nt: TGTGCCAGCAGCTTAGTTCGGGGTTCTACTGAAGCTTTCTTT
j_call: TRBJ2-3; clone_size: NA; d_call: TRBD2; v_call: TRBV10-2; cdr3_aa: CASSERPGRGDTQYF; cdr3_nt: TGCGCCAGCAGTGAGCGACCGGGGAGGGGAGATACGCAGTATTTT
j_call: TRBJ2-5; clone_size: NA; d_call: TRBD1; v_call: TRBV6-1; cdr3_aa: CASSEVGGQGGLRETQYF; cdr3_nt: TGTGCCAGCAGTGAAGTAGGCGGACAGGGGGGATTGAGAGAGACCCAGTACTTC